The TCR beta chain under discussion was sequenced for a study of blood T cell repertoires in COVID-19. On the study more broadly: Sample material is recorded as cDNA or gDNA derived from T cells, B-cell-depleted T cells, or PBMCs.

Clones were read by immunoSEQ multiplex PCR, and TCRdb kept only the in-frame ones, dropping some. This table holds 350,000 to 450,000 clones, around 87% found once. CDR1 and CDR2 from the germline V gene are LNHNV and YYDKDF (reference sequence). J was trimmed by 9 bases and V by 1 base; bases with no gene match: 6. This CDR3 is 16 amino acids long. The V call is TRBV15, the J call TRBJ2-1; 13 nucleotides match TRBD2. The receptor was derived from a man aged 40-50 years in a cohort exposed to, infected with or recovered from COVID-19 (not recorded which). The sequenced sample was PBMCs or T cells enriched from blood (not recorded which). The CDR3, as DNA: TGTGCCACCAGCAGAGTGGGACTAGCGGGAAAGGGTGAGCAGTTCTTC. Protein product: CATSRVGLAGKGEQFF.